Each of the 8 T cell receptor beta chains below was sequenced from the same sample in a study of blood T cell repertoires in COVID-19. Sequencing was performed with immunoSEQ multiplex PCR; in TCRdb, only in-frame clones are kept and a portion is missing. The repertoire has more than 200,000 clones, less than 85% of them found once; the top ten carry under 3%. Sequences were obtained from peripheral blood. Every receptor here comes from a woman in her 70s with active or convalescent COVID-19.

This clone was observed a single time. This chain joins TRBV19 and TRBJ1-1; perhaps TRBD1 as D (6 bases). CDR3 length: 14 residues. V was clipped by 4 bases and J by 1 base, with 10 bases between them. Germline assignment: CDR1 LNHDA and CDR2 SQIVND (reference sequence). The DNA for the CDR3 is TGTGCCAGTAGTAGTTGGGACACGAACACTGAAGCTTTCTTT. Protein: CASSSWDTNTEAFF.

This chain joins TRBV6-6 and TRBJ1-1; 10 bases line up with TRBD1. The J segment lost 6 bases and the V segment lost 0 bases, leaving 4 bases of the junction unmatched. CDR3 length equals 15 residues. Germline loops: CDR1 MNHNY, CDR2 SVGAGI (reference sequence). The CDR3 bases are TGTGCCAGCAGTTACTCGGGACAGGGGACCCCTGAAGCTTTCTTT. This gives the protein CASSYSGQGTPEAFF.

This chain joins TRBV5-1 and TRBJ2-4; TRBD2 agrees at 9 bases. V shed 4 bases, J shed 3 bases, and the junction held 5 bases outside the gene matches. CDR3 length: 15 residues. Germline CDR1 and CDR2: SGHRS and YFSETQ. The DNA of the CDR3 is TGCGCCAGCAGCACCTGGACTAGCGACAAAAACATTCAGTACTTC. It encodes CASSTWTSDKNIQYF.

The CDR3 DNA is TGCAGTGCTAGTGTCGGTTATCTCCTCCACTTT. Amino acids: CSASVGYLLHF. The chain employs TRBV20-1 and TRBJ1-6, with D hard to call. Looked up from germline, CDR1 is DFQATT and CDR2 is SNEGSKA (reference sequence). This CDR3 is 11 amino acids long. V lost 3 bases and J lost 15, with 12 bases in between.

The V and J genes are TRBV18 and TRBJ2-5, with D hard to call. The germline V gene encodes CDR1 KGHSH and CDR2 LQKENI. V was pared by 2 bases and J by 6 bases, with 7 bases between. This CDR3 comprises 12 residues. The DNA of the CDR3 is TGTGCCAGCTCACCATTGGGCAAGACCCAGTACTTC. Translation gives CASSPLGKTQYF.

The genes are TRBV7-8 and TRBJ1-1; the match to TRBD1 covers 7 bases. The CDR3 spans 15 residues. V lost 5 bases, J lost 5 bases, and 11 bases stayed unmatched. The germline CDR1 and CDR2 sequences are SGHVS and FQNEAQ. CDR3 in amino acids: CASSPWVRGNTEAFF. In DNA, the CDR3 is TGTGCCAGCAGCCCCTGGGTCAGGGGGAATACTGAAGCTTTCTTT. Using reference TRBV7-8 and TRBJ1-1 for the parts outside the CDR3, the full variable domain is GAGVSQSPRYKVAKRGQDVALRCDPISGHVSLFWYQQALGQGPEFLTYFQNEAQLDKSGLPSDRFFAERPEGSVSTLKIQRTQQEDSAVYLCASSPWVRGNTEAFFGQGTRLTVV.

The chain uses TRBV30 and TRBJ2-5; TRBD1 might be the D (5 bases). The germline gives CDR1 GTSNPN, CDR2 SVGIG (reference sequence). V was pared by 5 bases and J by 4 bases, with 14 bases between. The CDR3 totals 13 residues. CDR3 amino acids: CAWSQGSRETQYF. The CDR3 DNA follows: TGTGCCTGGTCGCAGGGCAGCCGAGAGACCCAGTACTTC.

The V gene is TRBV28, the J gene TRBJ1-6, with D possibly TRBD1 on 5 matching bases. Trimming shortened V by 3 bases and J by 6 bases, and 9 bases separated the two germline ends. Germline V gene data show CDR1 as MDHEN and CDR2 as SYDVKM. The CDR3 is made up of 14 amino acids. The CDR3 sequence: CASSFGAVNSPLHF. For the CDR3, the DNA is TGTGCCAGCAGTTTTGGGGCGGTTAATTCACCCCTCCACTTT.